This is a list of T cell receptor beta chains from one sample in a study of prognosis after radiotherapy for stage I lung cancer. One entry per CDR3 protein, called by TCRdb with MiXCR from the multiplex PCR reads. The profile shows some 8,500 distinct CDR3 sequences, over 50% of them singletons. The sample here was PBMCs, taken before or after stereotactic body radiation therapy (not recorded which). The receptors stem from a donor over 45 with non-small cell lung cancer. CDR3s include the opening cysteine and the closing phenylalanine or tryptophan. A D gene is named only where the DNA matches it firmly. Size tells how often a clone was seen (once, few, many) or the class of an expanded clone, and some rows leave it out.

D: TRBD2
size: .
J: TRBJ2-2
V: TRBV27
length: 14
DNA: TGTGCCAGCAGTTTAGCGGGAGAGGTCGGGGAGCTGTTTTTT
CDR3: CASSLAGEVGELFF

D: .
size: .
J: TRBJ1-6
V: TRBV4-1
length: 15
DNA: TGCGCCAGCAGCCAAGACTTGGGTCTGGGTTCACCCCTCCACTTT
CDR3: CASSQDLGLGSPLHF

D: TRBD1
size: .
J: TRBJ2-1
V: TRBV28
length: 17
DNA: TGTGCCAGCACGCCATCCGTCGCGGCAGGGGGCTACAATGAGCAGTTCTTC
CDR3: CASTPSVAAGGYNEQFF

D: .
size: medium-sized
J: TRBJ1-1
V: TRBV5-1
length: 13
DNA: TGCGCCAGCAGTCTGCCCATGAACACTGAAGCTTTCTTT
CDR3: CASSLPMNTEAFF

D: .
size: .
J: TRBJ2-7
V: TRBV11-1
length: 14
DNA: TGTGCCAGCAGCGAGACTGGCGGGTTATACGAGCAGTACTTC
CDR3: CASSETGGLYEQYF

D: .
size: medium-sized
J: TRBJ2-3
V: TRBV20-1
length: 14
DNA: TGCAGTGCTAGAGATCGGCAGGTTCAAGATACGCAGTATTTT
CDR3: CSARDRQVQDTQYF

D: TRBD1
size: .
J: TRBJ2-2
V: TRBV11-2
length: 14
DNA: TGTGCCAGCAGCTCCGTACAGGGGCGCGGGGAGCTGTTTTTT
CDR3: CASSSVQGRGELFF

D: .
size: medium-sized
J: TRBJ2-1
V: TRBV20-1
length: 15
DNA: TGCAGTGCTAGAGTGGGAGTCGAGCCCTACAATGAGCAGTTCTTC
CDR3: CSARVGVEPYNEQFF

D: TRBD2
size: medium-sized
J: TRBJ2-5
V: TRBV5-1
length: 17
DNA: TGCGCCAGCAGCTTGGGCGGTCTAGCGGGAGTCGGGGAGACCCAGTACTTC
CDR3: CASSLGGLAGVGETQYF

D: .
size: many
J: TRBJ2-5
V: TRBV7-9
length: 14
DNA: TGTGCCAGCAGCAACAGAGATATCCAAGAGACCCAGTACTTC
CDR3: CASSNRDIQETQYF